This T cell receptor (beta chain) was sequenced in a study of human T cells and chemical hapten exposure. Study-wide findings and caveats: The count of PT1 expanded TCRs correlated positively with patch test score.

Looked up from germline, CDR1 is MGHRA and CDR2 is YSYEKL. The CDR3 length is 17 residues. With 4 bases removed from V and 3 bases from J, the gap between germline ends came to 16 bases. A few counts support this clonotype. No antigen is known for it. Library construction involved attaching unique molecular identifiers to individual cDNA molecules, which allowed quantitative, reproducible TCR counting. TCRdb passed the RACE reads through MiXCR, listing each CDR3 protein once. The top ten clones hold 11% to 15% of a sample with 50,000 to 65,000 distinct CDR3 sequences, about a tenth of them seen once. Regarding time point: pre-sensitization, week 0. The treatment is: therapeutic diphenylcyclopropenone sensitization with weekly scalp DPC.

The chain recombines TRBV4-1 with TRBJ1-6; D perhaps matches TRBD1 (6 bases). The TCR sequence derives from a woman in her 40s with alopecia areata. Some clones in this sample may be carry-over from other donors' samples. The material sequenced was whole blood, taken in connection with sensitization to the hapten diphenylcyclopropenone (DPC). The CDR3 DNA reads TGCGCCAGCAGCCGCAATCCAGGGGAATTCTATAATTCACCCCTCCACTTT. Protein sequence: CASSRNPGEFYNSPLHF.